Detailed here is one T cell receptor beta chain. Its antigen is undetermined. The sample is drawn from a study of cytomegalovirus exposure and HLA in healthy donors. The study's findings and limits: Later, an analysis showed that TCR beta chains associated with HLA were more clonally expanded than others that were equally common.

A multiplex PCR was run with 60 Vbeta primers and 13 Jbeta primers. Sequencing used immunoSEQ multiplex PCR; TCRdb keeps in-frame clones, though not all of them. This sample has 160,000 or so clones; around four fifths occur once, and the top ten carry more than 1.5%. The V end lost 0 bases, the J end lost 1 base, and 7 bases lay between the germline ends. The CDR3 spans 15 residues. Germline V lookup: CDR1 SGHRS, CDR2 YFSETQ. The V call is TRBV5-1, the J call TRBJ2-2; maybe TRBD2 (5 bases). The material sequenced was PBMCs. The source of this sequence is a man aged 18-30 years in good health and CMV-seronegative. Here the CDR3 reads CASSLGTWNTGELFF. In nucleotides, the CDR3 is TGCGCCAGCAGCTTGGGGACTTGGAACACCGGGGAGCTGTTTTTT. The entire variable domain, with the rest obtained from reference TRBV5-1 and TRBJ2-2, is as follows: KAGVTQTPRYLIKTRGQQVTLSCSPISGHRSVSWYQQTPGQGLQFLFEYFSETQRNKGNFPGRFSGRQFSNSRSEMNVSTLELGDSALYLCASSLGTWNTGELFFGEGSRLTVL.